This T cell receptor beta chain is from a study of T-cell reconstitution after alpha-beta-depleted transplantation in children. CDR1 is SGHAT, CDR2 FQNNGV, per germline. CDR3 length: 21 amino acids. V gave up 5 bases and J gave up 1 base; unmatched junction bases: 24. General study findings and limits: Two months or so post-transplant, alpha-beta T cells reportedly derived from several hundred expanded graft clones. T-cell counts and diversity at one year post-transplant came mainly from newly produced T cells. Recipient T cells and thymic progenitors that survived were the source of the high TCRbeta diversity seen at day 60 in some patients.

The library targeted TCRbeta and was prepared with unique molecular identifiers. Via MiXCR, TCRdb re-called the PCR reads, giving one row per CDR3 protein. The profile shows 700,000 to 950,000 distinct CDR3 sequences, under 20% of them singletons. The sample holds a few counts of this clonotype. Its antigen is not known. This chain uses TRBV11-2 with TRBJ2-5; TRBD2 matches at 8 bases. The sequence was collected from a male patient between 5 and 17 years old who had a stem cell transplant for acute lymphoblastic leukemia, so the T cells may come from the graft donor. Source: PBMCs, mostly from graft donor cells, taken 360 days after TCRalphabeta/CD19-depleted stem cell transplant. The CDR3 DNA reads TGTGCCAGCAGCCGGCCCGGTTGGAGACTAGGGAAGCGGGAGTCCCAAGAGACCCAGTACTTC. This sequence encodes CASSRPGWRLGKRESQETQYF.